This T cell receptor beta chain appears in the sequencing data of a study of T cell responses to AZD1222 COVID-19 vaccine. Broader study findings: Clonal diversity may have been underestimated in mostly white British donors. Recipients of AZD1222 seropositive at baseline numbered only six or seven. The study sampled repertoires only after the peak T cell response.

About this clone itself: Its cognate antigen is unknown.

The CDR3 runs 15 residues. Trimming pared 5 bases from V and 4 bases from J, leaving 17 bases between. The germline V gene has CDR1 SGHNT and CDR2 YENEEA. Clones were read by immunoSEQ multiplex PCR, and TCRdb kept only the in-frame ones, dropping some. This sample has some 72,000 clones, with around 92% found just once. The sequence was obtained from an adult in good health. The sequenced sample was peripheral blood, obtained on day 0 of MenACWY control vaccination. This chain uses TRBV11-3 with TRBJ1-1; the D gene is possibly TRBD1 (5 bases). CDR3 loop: CASSHGTGGGTEAFF. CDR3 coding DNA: TGTGCCAGCAGCCACGGCACCGGTGGGGGCACTGAAGCTTTCTTT.